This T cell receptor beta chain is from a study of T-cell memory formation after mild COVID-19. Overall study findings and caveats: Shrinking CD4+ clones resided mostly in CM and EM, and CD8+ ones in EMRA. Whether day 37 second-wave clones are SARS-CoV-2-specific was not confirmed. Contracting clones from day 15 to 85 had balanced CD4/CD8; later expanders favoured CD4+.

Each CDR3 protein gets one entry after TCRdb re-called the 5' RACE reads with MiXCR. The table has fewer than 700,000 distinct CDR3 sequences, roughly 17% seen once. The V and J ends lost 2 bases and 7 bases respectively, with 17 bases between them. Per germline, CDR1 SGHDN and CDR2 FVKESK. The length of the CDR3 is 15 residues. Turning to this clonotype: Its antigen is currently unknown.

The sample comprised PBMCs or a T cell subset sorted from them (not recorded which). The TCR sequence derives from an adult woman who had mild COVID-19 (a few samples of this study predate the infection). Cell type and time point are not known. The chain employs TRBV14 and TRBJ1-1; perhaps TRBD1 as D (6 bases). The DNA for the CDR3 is TGTGCCAGCAGCCAACTCTGGGGGCGTATAGGTGAAGCTTTCTTT. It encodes CASSQLWGRIGEAFF.